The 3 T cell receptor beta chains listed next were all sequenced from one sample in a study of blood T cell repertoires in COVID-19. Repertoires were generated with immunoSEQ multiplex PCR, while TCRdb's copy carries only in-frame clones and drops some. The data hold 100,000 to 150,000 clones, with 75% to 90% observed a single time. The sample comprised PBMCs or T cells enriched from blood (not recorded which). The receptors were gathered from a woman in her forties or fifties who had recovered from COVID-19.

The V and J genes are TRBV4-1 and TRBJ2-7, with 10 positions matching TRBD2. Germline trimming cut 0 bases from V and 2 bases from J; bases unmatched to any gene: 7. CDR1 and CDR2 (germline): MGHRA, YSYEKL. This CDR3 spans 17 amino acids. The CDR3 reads CASSQDRLLAGAYEQYF. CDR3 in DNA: TGCGCCAGCAGCCAAGATCGGTTGCTAGCGGGGGCCTACGAGCAGTACTTC.

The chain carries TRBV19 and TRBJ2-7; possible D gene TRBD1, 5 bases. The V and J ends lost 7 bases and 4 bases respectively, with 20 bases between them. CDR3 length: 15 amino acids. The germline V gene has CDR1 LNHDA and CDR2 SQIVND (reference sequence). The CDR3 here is CASTPDMYVTYEQYF. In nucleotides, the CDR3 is TGTGCCAGTACCCCGGACATGTACGTTACATACGAGCAGTACTTC.

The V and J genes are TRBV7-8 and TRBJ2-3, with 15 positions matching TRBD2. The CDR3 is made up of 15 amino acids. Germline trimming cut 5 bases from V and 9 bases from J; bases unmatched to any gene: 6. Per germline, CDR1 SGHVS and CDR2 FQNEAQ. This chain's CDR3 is CASSRTSGGAETQYF. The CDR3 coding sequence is TGTGCCAGCAGCAGGACTAGCGGGGGGGCCGAGACGCAGTATTTT.